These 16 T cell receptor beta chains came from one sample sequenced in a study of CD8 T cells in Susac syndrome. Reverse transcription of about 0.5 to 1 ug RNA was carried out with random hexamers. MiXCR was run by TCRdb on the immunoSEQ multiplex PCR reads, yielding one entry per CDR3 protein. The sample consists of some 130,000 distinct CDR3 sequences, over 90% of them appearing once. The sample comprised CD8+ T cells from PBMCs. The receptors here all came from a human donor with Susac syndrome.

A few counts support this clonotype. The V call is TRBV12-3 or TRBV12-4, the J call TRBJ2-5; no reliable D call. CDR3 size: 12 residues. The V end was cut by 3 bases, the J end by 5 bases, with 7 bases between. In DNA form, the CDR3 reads TGTGCCAGCAGTTTTAGTGGGGAGACCCAGTACTTC. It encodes CASSFSGETQYF.

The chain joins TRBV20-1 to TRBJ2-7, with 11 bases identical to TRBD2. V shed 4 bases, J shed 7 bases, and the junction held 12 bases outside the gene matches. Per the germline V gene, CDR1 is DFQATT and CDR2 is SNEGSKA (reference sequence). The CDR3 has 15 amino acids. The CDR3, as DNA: TGCAGTGCTACTTATAGCGGGAGGGCCGTGGGGGAGCAGTACTTC. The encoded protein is CSATYSGRAVGEQYF.

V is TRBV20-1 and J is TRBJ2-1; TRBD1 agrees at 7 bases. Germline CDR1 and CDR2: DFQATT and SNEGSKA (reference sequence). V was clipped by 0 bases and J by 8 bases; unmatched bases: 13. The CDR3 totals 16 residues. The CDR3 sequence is CSARDRDSLNLDEQFF. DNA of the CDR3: TGCAGTGCTAGAGACCGGGACAGCCTTAATTTGGATGAGCAGTTCTTC.

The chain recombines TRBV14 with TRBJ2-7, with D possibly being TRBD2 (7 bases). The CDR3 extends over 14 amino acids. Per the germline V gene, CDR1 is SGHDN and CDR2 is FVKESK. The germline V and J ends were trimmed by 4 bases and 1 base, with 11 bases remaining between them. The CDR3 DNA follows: TGTGCCAGCAGCCCGCGGGGGCTGTCCTACGAGCAGTACTTC. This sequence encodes CASSPRGLSYEQYF.

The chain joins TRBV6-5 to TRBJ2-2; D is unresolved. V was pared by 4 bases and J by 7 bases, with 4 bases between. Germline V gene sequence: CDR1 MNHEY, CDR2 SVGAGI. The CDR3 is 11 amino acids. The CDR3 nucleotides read TGTGCCAGCAGTTTGTTCGGGGAGCTGTTTTTT. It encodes CASSLFGELFF.

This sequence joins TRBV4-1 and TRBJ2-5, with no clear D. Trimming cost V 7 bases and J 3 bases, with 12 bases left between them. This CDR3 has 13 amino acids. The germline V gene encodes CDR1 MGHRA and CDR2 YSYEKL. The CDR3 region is CASTPGEEETQYF. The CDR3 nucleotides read TGCGCCAGCACCCCCGGAGAGGAAGAGACCCAGTACTTC.

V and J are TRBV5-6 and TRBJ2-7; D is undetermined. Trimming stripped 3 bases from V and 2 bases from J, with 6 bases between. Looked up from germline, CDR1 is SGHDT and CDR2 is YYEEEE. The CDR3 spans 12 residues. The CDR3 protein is CASSYTAYEQYF. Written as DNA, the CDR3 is TGTGCCAGCAGCTACACTGCCTACGAGCAGTACTTC. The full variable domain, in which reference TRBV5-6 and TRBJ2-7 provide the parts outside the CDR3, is DAGVTQSPTHLIKTRGQQVTLRCSPKSGHDTVSWYQQALGQGPQFIFQYYEEEERQRGNFPDRFSGHQFPNYSSELNVNALLLGDSALYLCASSYTAYEQYFGPGTRLTVT.

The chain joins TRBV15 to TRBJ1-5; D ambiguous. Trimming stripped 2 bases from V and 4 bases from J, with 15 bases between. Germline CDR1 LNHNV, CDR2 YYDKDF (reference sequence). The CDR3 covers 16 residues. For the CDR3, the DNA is TGTGCCACCAGCAGAACTCTGACCAGCGTAAATCAGCCCCAGCATTTT. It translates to CATSRTLTSVNQPQHF.

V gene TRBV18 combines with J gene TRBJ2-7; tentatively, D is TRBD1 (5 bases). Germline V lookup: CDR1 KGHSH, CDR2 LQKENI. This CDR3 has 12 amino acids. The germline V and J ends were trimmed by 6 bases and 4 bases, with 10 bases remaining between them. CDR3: CASSAQGYEQYF. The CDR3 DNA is TGTGCCAGCTCGGCCCAGGGATACGAGCAGTACTTC.

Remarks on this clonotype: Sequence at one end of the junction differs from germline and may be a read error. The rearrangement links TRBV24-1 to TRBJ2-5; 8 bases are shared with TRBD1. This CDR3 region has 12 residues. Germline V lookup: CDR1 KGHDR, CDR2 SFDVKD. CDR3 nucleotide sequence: TGTGCCACCGGGACAGGAGGAGAGGCCCAGTACTTC. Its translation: CATGTGGEAQYF.

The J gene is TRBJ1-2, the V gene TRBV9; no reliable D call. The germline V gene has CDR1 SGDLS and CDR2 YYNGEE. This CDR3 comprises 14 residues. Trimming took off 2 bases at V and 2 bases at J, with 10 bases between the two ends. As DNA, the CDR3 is TGTGCCAGCAGCGTCAACCAACAGAACTATGGCTACACCTTC. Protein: CASSVNQQNYGYTF.

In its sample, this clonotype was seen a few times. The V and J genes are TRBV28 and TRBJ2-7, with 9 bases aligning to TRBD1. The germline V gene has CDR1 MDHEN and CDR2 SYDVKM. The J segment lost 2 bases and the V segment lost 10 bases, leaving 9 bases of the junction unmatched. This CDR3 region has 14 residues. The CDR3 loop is CATVGQGIPYEQYF. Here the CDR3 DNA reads TGTGCCACCGTAGGACAGGGGATCCCCTACGAGCAGTACTTC.

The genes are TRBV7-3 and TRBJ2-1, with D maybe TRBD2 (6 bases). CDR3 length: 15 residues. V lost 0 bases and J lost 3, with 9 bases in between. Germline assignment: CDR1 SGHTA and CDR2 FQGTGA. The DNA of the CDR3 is TGTGCCAGCAGCTTAACGGGAGGTCGCTACAATGAGCAGTTCTTC. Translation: CASSLTGGRYNEQFF.

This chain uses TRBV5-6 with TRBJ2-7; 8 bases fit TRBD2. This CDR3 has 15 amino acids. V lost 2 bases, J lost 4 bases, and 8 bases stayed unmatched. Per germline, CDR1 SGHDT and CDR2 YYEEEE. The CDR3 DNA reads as TGTGCCAGCAGCTTCCCCAGCGGGAGTGGTTACGAGCAGTACTTC. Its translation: CASSFPSGSGYEQYF.

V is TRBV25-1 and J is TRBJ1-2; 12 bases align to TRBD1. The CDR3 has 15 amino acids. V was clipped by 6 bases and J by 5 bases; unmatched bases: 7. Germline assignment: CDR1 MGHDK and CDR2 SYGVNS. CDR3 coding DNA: TGTGCCAGCAGAGCCGGGACAGGGGGCGGATATGGCTACACCTTC. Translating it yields CASRAGTGGGYGYTF.

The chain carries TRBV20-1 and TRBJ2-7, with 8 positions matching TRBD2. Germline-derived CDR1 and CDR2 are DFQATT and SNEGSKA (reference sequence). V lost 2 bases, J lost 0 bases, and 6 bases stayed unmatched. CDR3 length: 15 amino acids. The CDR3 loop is CSARTTGTSSYEQYF. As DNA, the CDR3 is TGCAGTGCTAGAACTACCGGGACTAGCTCCTACGAGCAGTACTTC.